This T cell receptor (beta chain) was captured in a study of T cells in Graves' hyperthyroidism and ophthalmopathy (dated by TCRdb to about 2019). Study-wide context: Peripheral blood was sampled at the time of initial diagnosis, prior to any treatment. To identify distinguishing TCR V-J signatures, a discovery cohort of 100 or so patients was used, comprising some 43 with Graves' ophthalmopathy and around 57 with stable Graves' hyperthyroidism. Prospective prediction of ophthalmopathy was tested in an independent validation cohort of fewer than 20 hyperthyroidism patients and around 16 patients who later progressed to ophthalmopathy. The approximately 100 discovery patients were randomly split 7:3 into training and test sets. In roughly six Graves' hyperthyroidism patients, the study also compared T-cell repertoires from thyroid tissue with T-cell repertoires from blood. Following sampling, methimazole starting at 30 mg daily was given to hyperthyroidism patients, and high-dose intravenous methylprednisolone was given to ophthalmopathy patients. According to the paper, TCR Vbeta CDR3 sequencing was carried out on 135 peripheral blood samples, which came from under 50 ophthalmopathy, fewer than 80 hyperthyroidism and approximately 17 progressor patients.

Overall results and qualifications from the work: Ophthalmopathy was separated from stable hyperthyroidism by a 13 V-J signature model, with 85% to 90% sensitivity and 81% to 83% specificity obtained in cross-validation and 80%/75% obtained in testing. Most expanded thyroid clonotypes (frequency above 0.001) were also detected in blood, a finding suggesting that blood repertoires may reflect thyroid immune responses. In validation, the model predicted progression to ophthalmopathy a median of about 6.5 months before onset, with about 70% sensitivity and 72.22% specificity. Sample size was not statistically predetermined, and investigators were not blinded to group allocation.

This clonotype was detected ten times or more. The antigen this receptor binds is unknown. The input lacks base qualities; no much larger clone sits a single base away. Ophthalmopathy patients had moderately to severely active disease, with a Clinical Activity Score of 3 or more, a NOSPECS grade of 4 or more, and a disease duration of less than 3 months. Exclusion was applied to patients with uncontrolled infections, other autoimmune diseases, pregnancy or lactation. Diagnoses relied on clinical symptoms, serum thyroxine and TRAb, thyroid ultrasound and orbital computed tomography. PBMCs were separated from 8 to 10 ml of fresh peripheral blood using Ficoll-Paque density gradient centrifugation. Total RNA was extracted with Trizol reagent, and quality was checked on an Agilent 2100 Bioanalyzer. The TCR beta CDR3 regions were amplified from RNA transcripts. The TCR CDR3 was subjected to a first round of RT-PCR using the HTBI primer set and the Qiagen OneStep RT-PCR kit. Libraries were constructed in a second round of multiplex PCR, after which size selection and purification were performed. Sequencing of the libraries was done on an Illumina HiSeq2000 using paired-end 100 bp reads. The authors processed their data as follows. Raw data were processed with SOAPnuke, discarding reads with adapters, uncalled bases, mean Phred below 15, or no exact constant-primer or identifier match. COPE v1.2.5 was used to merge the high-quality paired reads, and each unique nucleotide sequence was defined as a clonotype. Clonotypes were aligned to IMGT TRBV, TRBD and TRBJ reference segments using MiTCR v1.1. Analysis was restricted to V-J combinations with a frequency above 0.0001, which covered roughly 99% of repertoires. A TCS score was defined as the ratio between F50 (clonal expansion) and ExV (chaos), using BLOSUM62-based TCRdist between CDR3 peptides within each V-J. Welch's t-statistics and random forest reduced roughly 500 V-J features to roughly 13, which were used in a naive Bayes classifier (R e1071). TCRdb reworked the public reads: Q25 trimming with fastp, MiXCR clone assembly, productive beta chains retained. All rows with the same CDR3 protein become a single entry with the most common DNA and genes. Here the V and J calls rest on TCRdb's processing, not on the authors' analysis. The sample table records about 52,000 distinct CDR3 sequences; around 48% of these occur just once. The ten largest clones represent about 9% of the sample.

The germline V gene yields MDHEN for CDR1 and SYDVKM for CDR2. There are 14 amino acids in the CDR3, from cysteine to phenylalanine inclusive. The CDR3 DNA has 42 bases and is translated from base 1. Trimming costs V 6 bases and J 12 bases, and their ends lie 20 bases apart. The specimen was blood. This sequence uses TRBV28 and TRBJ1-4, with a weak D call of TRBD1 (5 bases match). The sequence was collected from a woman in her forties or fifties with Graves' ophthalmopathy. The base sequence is TGTGCCAGCAGATCGGGACGGCGGCCTGGGGAACTGTTTTTT. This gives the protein CASRSGRRPGELFF.